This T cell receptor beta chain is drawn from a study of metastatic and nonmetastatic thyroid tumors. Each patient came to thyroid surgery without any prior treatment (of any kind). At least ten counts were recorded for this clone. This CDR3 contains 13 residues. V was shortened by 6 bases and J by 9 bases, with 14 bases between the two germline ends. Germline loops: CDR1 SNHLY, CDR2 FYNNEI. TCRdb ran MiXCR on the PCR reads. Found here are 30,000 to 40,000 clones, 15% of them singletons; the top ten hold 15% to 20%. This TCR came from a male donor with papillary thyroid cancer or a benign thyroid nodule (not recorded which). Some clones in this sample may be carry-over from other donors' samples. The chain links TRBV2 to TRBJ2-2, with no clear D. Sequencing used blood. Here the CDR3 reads CASSKTGSRELFF. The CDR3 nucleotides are TGTGCCAGCAGCAAGACGGGTTCCAGGGAGCTGTTTTTT.